One sample yielded the 15 T cell receptor beta chains listed below, sequenced in a study of CD8 T cells in ankylosing spondylitis. TCRdb independently ran MiXCR on the 5' RACE reads; one entry per CDR3 protein. This table has some 350,000 distinct CDR3 sequences, approximately 15% appearing once. The source material was blood, either unsorted or a sorted T cell fraction (not recorded which). Every receptor here comes from a male donor with ankylosing spondylitis or in good health (not recorded which).

V usage is TRBV25-1 and J usage is TRBJ2-1; D may be TRBD1 (7 bases). Germline V gives CDR1 MGHDK, CDR2 SYGVNS. The CDR3 has 15 amino acids. V lost 7 bases to trimming and J lost 4 bases, with 17 bases between them. The CDR3 nucleotides read TGTGCCAGCAAAGGAGGCAGGGGGGTTTACAATGAGCAGTTCTTC. It translates to CASKGGRGVYNEQFF.

This clonotype appeared many times. V is TRBV12-3 or TRBV12-4 and J is TRBJ1-1; 7 bases line up with TRBD1. This CDR3 region has 14 residues. V shed 6 bases, J shed 3 bases, and the junction held 7 bases outside the gene matches. DNA for the CDR3: TGTGCCAGCAGCCCACAGGGGTGGGACACTGAAGCTTTCTTT. This translates into CASSPQGWDTEAFF.

In its sample, this clonotype was seen a few times. The gene calls are TRBV5-1 and TRBJ1-2; 7 positions match TRBD1. The CDR3 loop spans 15 amino acids. V lost 4 bases and J lost 4; bases outside the gene matches: 10. The germline gives CDR1 SGHRS, CDR2 YFSETQ. Here the CDR3 reads CASSGQGQFIYGYTF. Here the CDR3 DNA reads TGCGCCAGCAGCGGGCAGGGACAGTTCATCTATGGCTACACCTTC.

A few counts support this clonotype. The rearrangement joins TRBV24-1 to TRBJ2-1; 13 positions match TRBD2. CDR3 length equals 16 residues. The V gene's germline CDR1 is KGHDR and CDR2 SFDVKD. With V trimmed by 3 bases and J by 5 bases, 3 bases remained unmatched. CDR3 amino acids: CATSDPGLAGDNEQFF. The CDR3 coding sequence is TGTGCCACCAGTGATCCTGGACTAGCGGGGGACAATGAGCAGTTCTTC.

This chain uses TRBV7-9 with TRBJ1-1; 9 positions match TRBD1. The length of the CDR3 is 17 residues. Trimming at V came to 4 bases and at J to 0 bases, leaving 9 bases not matched to a gene. Per germline, CDR1 SEHNR and CDR2 FQNEAQ (reference sequence). In DNA, the CDR3 is TGTGCCAGCAGCTCGTCGACAGGGGGTAGGGTGAACACTGAAGCTTTCTTT. Its protein product is CASSSSTGGRVNTEAFF.

This clonotype was observed once. In DNA form, the CDR3 reads TGTGCCAGCAGCTCCGGGCAGGGGATCAATGAGCAGTTCTTC. This translates into CASSSGQGINEQFF. The chain carries TRBV7-6 and TRBJ2-1, with D perhaps TRBD1 (6 bases). V lost 4 bases and J 6 bases, leaving 13 bases between the germline ends. Germline loops: CDR1 SGHVS, CDR2 FNYEAQ. CDR3 size: 14 residues.

The chain joins TRBV7-2 to TRBJ2-1, with D perhaps assigned TRBD1 or TRBD2 (6 bases each). Germline V gene lookup returns CDR1 SGHTA and CDR2 FQGNSA. Trimming cost V 5 bases and J 3 bases, with 17 bases left between them. CDR3 length equals 16 residues. The DNA for the CDR3 is TGTGCCAGCAGCCACTCGGGGGCGACCTTCTACAATGAGCAGTTCTTC. It translates to CASSHSGATFYNEQFF.

This sequence joins TRBV15 and TRBJ2-7; D gene uncertain. The CDR3 runs to 12 residues. Trimming took off 1 base at V and 4 bases at J, with 5 bases between the two ends. The V gene's germline CDR1 is LNHNV and CDR2 YYDKDF (reference sequence). The CDR3 coding sequence is TGTGCCACCAGCAGAGCCCGGTACGAGCAGTACTTC. This gives the protein CATSRARYEQYF.

In its sample, this clonotype was seen a few times. The chain carries TRBV5-1 and TRBJ2-7; D possibly matches TRBD1 or TRBD2 (5 bases each). Germline V gives CDR1 SGHRS, CDR2 YFSETQ. V was cut by 0 bases and J by 6 bases, with 16 bases left in between. The CDR3 sequence is 15 residues long. DNA of the CDR3: TGCGCCAGCAGCTTGGTTCCGGGGACCAACGGCGAGCAGTACTTC. Translation: CASSLVPGTNGEQYF.

The V call is TRBV20-1, the J call TRBJ2-7, with TRBD2 matching 8 bases. Looked up from germline, CDR1 is DFQATT and CDR2 is SNEGSKA (reference sequence). With 3 bases clipped from V and 0 bases from J, the junction kept 7 bases outside the gene matches. This CDR3 is 15 amino acids long. The CDR3 sequence is CSARHGLASSYEQYF. In DNA form, the CDR3 reads TGCAGTGCTAGGCACGGACTAGCCAGCTCCTACGAGCAGTACTTC.

The chain carries TRBV20-1 and TRBJ2-7; 8 bases align to TRBD1. This CDR3 has 15 amino acids. Germline V gene data show CDR1 as DFQATT and CDR2 as SNEGSKA (reference sequence). Trimming took 6 bases from V and 1 from J; bases not matched to a gene: 11. The CDR3 DNA follows: TGCAGTGCCACCCCCAGGGGGCGGATTTCCTACGAGCAGTACTTC. Its protein is CSATPRGRISYEQYF.

This clonotype was counted only a few times. The chain joins TRBV5-1 to TRBJ2-7; D is perhaps TRBD1 (5 bases). The V gene lost 4 bases and the J gene lost 3 bases, with 17 bases spanning the gap. This CDR3 has 15 residues. Germline CDR1 is SGHRS and CDR2 is YFSETQ. Here the CDR3 reads CASSPPPDTIYEQYF. In nucleotides, the CDR3 is TGCGCCAGCAGCCCCCCTCCGGACACCATCTACGAGCAGTACTTC. Looking up the rest from reference TRBV5-1 and TRBJ2-7 gives the full variable domain: KAGVTQTPRYLIKTRGQQVTLSCSPISGHRSVSWYQQTPGQGLQFLFEYFSETQRNKGNFPGRFSGRQFSNSRSEMNVSTLELGDSALYLCASSPPPDTIYEQYFGPGTRLTVT.

In this sample, this clonotype turned up a few times. This rearrangement joins TRBV29-1 to TRBJ2-5; unclear D gene. From germline, CDR1 is SQVTM and CDR2 ANQGSEA. V lost 4 bases, J lost 4 bases, and 13 bases lay in between. The CDR3 runs to 13 residues. CDR3 sequence: CSVVGALLETQYF. The CDR3 DNA sequence: TGCAGCGTTGTAGGAGCCTTATTAGAGACCCAGTACTTC.

The V gene is TRBV12-3 or TRBV12-4, the J gene TRBJ1-2; unclear D gene. This CDR3 region has 14 residues. Trimming removed 2 bases at V and 0 bases at J, with 7 bases between. This CDR3 is CASSLPHANYGYTF. The CDR3 nucleotides are TGTGCCAGCAGTTTACCGCATGCTAACTATGGCTACACCTTC.

This clonotype was seen a handful of times. The chain is built from TRBV20-1 and TRBJ2-1; D tentatively fits TRBD1 or TRBD2 (5 bases each). CDR1 DFQATT and CDR2 SNEGSKA come from the germline V gene (reference sequence). This CDR3 is 14 amino acids long. V was cut by 5 bases and J by 8 bases, with 19 bases left in between. The CDR3 sequence: CSAPSPLGTHEQFF. DNA for the CDR3: TGCAGTGCTCCTTCTCCCCTAGGGACCCATGAGCAGTTCTTC.